This TCR beta chain derives from a study of blood T cell repertoires in COVID-19. As originally analysed: Amplifying reference gene primers gave estimates of nucleated cell counts. TCRdb's copy holds only in-frame clones and misses some; the assay was immunoSEQ multiplex PCR. The V and J calls and the clone size are those of that table, but D and trimming were determined from the DNA. The sample holds about 110,000 clones, around 89% seen once. Germline V CDR1 and CDR2: MDHEN, SYDVKM. With 5 bases removed from V and 6 bases from J, the gap between germline ends came to 18 bases. The CDR3 runs to 15 residues.

The chain recombines TRBV28 with TRBJ2-3; TRBD2 might be the D (5 bases). The sample was peripheral blood. The receptor's source is a man in his forties or fifties with active or convalescent COVID-19. CDR3 sequence: CASSPRWSRGDTQYF. CDR3 nucleotides: TGTGCCAGCAGTCCCCGGTGGAGCCGCGGGGATACGCAGTATTTT.